This TCR beta chain was obtained from a study of blood T cell repertoires in COVID-19. About the research overall: Samples taken during acute and convalescent COVID-19 were collected in the United States, Italy and Spain. T cells, B-cell-depleted T cells, or PBMCs supplied cDNA or gDNA.

Authors' data handling: The authors estimated nucleated cell counts from reference gene primer amplification. Profiling relied on immunoSEQ multiplex PCR, and the TCRdb table lists in-frame clones only, not all of them. That table supplies the V and J calls and clone size; D and trimming were determined from the DNA. This sample carries some 120,000 clones, around 89% of them seen once, and the ten largest clones take approximately 8%. Only one count was recorded for this clone. J gave up 4 bases and V 4 bases, and 6 bases lay outside the gene matches. Looked up from germline, CDR1 is SGHKS and CDR2 is YYEKEE (reference sequence). The CDR3 is made up of 17 amino acids.

The TCR sequence derives from a man aged 50 to 59 with acute or convalescent COVID-19. Sequenced input: peripheral blood. The chain carries TRBV5-5 and TRBJ2-1; 15 bases agree with TRBD2. The CDR3 loop reads CASSPGTSGRQYNEQFF. The CDR3 nucleotides read TGTGCCAGCAGCCCGGGGACTAGCGGGAGGCAATACAATGAGCAGTTCTTC.